Shown below are 24 T cell receptor beta chains from a single sample sequenced in a study of identical twins. TCRdb re-derived calls from the 5' RACE reads in MiXCR, one entry per CDR3 protein. This sample has under 350,000 distinct CDR3 sequences, with roughly 10% found just once. A further study also used this sample, focusing on yellow fever vaccine responses in identical twins.

The sample comprised CD8+ T cells sorted from blood. The receptors were gathered from a woman younger than 30 in good health.

This chain links TRBV7-6 with TRBJ2-5; 11 nucleotides line up with TRBD2. V lost 3 bases, J lost 1 base, and 4 bases stayed unmatched. Germline CDR1 SGHVS, CDR2 FNYEAQ. CDR3 size: 16 residues. In DNA form, the CDR3 reads TGTGCCAGCAGCTTGGGACTAGCGGAGATCCAAGAGACCCAGTACTTC. It codes for CASSLGLAEIQETQYF.

The chain recombines TRBV4-1 with TRBJ2-7; D not certain. The CDR3 runs 14 residues. In germline, CDR1 is MGHRA, CDR2 YSYEKL. The germline V and J ends were trimmed by 1 base and 0 bases, with 7 bases remaining between them. The CDR3 coding sequence is TGCGCCAGCAGCCAAGTGGAAGGCTCCTACGAGCAGTACTTC. Encoded protein: CASSQVEGSYEQYF.

The chain combines TRBV11-1 with TRBJ2-7; 7 bases fit TRBD1. This CDR3 has 15 residues. The trim removed 6 bases at V and 1 base at J, leaving 9 bases unmatched. The V gene's germline CDR1 is SGHAT and CDR2 FQDESV (reference sequence). The CDR3 here is CASSETGTVSYEQYF. The CDR3 bases are TGTGCCAGCAGTGAGACCGGGACAGTATCCTACGAGCAGTACTTC.

This clonotype turned up a few times. This chain uses TRBV29-1 with TRBJ2-1; D is ambiguous. Trimming removed 6 bases from V and 0 bases from J, with 9 bases in between. Germline V gene sequence: CDR1 SQVTM, CDR2 ANQGSEA. The CDR3 covers 13 residues. CDR3 coding DNA: TGCAGCGTCCCACAGAGCTCCTACAATGAGCAGTTCTTC. Residues: CSVPQSSYNEQFF.

The sample holds a few counts of this clonotype. V gene TRBV19 combines with J gene TRBJ1-1; D is undetermined. The CDR3 covers 13 residues. Germline V gene sequence: CDR1 LNHDA, CDR2 SQIVND (reference sequence). V lost 3 bases and J lost 1, with 6 bases in between. The DNA for the CDR3 is TGTGCCAGTAGTATTGGCACGAACACTGAAGCTTTCTTT. Protein product: CASSIGTNTEAFF.

This sequence joins TRBV12-3 or TRBV12-4 and TRBJ2-5; D gene ambiguous. V was shortened by 2 bases and J by 6 bases, with 10 bases between the two germline ends. This CDR3 is 13 amino acids long. As DNA, the CDR3 is TGTGCCAGCAGTTTAATAGGGATGCAGACCCAGTACTTC. Amino acids: CASSLIGMQTQYF.

This clonotype was counted ten times or more. V usage is TRBV27 and J usage is TRBJ2-3, with D perhaps assigned TRBD1 or TRBD2 (5 bases each). Germline CDR1 reads MNHEY; CDR2 reads SMNVEV (reference sequence). The CDR3 has 17 residues. The V gene lost 4 bases and the J gene lost 2 bases, with 19 bases spanning the gap. As DNA, the CDR3 is TGTGCCAGCAGTTCCGGCACCGGGACGGATCTCACAGATACGCAGTATTTT. It translates to CASSSGTGTDLTDTQYF.

Ten or more counts support this clonotype. The chain employs TRBV7-9 and TRBJ2-7, with 11 nucleotides matching TRBD2. The CDR3 is made up of 14 amino acids. The junction had 1 base not matched to a gene; V was cut back by 3 bases and J by 3 bases. The V gene's germline CDR1 is SEHNR and CDR2 FQNEAQ (reference sequence). Here the CDR3 reads CASSFGTSGYEQYF. The CDR3 DNA sequence: TGTGCCAGCAGCTTTGGGACTAGCGGCTACGAGCAGTACTTC. The complete variable domain, with remaining parts taken from reference TRBV7-9 and TRBJ2-7, reads DTGVSQNPRHKITKRGQNVTFRCDPISEHNRLYWYRQTLGQGPEFLTYFQNEAQLEKSRLLSDRFSAERPKGSFSTLEIQRTEQGDSAMYLCASSFGTSGYEQYFGPGTRLTVT.

In its sample, this clonotype was seen a few times. The genes are TRBV7-9 and TRBJ2-5; TRBD1 matches at 7 bases. Germline lookup yields CDR1 SEHNR and CDR2 FQNEAQ (reference sequence). V lost 11 bases to trimming and J lost 3 bases; unmatched junction nucleotides: 15. The CDR3 spans 15 residues. CDR3 sequence reads: CAAGRRQGEKETQYF. CDR3 bases: TGTGCCGCAGGTCGGAGGCAGGGGGAGAAAGAGACCCAGTACTTC. The entire variable domain, with the rest obtained from reference TRBV7-9 and TRBJ2-5, is as follows: DTGVSQNPRHKITKRGQNVTFRCDPISEHNRLYWYRQTLGQGPEFLTYFQNEAQLEKSRLLSDRFSAERPKGSFSTLEIQRTEQGDSAMYLCAAGRRQGEKETQYFGPGTRLLVL.

This clonotype appeared many times. DNA of the CDR3: TGTGCCAGCAGCGCATCCGGGACAGGTTACAATGAGCAGTTCTTC. This translates into CASSASGTGYNEQFF. The V and J genes are TRBV9 and TRBJ2-1, with TRBD1 identical over 8 bases. J was trimmed by 4 bases and V by 3 bases; bases with no gene match: 6. The CDR3 sequence is 15 residues long. Germline lookup yields CDR1 SGDLS and CDR2 YYNGEE.

This clonotype was recorded many times. The chain joins TRBV7-9 to TRBJ2-5, with D unresolved. The CDR3 extends over 12 amino acids. Trimming left V 5 bases short and J 5 bases short, with 9 bases between. Germline CDR1 and CDR2: SEHNR and FQNEAQ (reference sequence). CDR3 in DNA: TGTGCCAGCAGCCCCGGTATGGAGACCCAGTACTTC. Translated, it gives CASSPGMETQYF. Full variable domain (missing parts from reference TRBV7-9 and TRBJ2-5): DTGVSQNPRHKITKRGQNVTFRCDPISEHNRLYWYRQTLGQGPEFLTYFQNEAQLEKSRLLSDRFSAERPKGSFSTLEIQRTEQGDSAMYLCASSPGMETQYFGPGTRLLVL.

The chain links TRBV7-9 to TRBJ2-7, with D uncertain. This CDR3 has 12 residues. CDR1 is SEHNR, CDR2 FQNEAQ, per germline (reference sequence). Trimming cost V 5 bases and J 2 bases, with 7 bases left between them. The CDR3 DNA follows: TGTGCCAGCAGCCCTCAACCCTACGAGCAGTACTTC. Translation: CASSPQPYEQYF. Looking up the rest from reference TRBV7-9 and TRBJ2-7 gives the full variable domain: DTGVSQNPRHKITKRGQNVTFRCDPISEHNRLYWYRQTLGQGPEFLTYFQNEAQLEKSRLLSDRFSAERPKGSFSTLEIQRTEQGDSAMYLCASSPQPYEQYFGPGTRLTVT.

The chain is built from TRBV4-3 and TRBJ2-1; 8 positions agree with TRBD2. Germline CDR1 reads LGHNA; CDR2 reads YSLEER. The V segment lost 8 bases and the J segment 7 bases; nucleotides outside the gene matches: 13. This CDR3 comprises 15 residues. The CDR3 coding sequence is TGCGCCAGCGCCCAGCGAACGGGAGGGCCTAATGAGCAGTTCTTC. As protein: CASAQRTGGPNEQFF.

This rearrangement joins TRBV6-2 or TRBV6-3 to TRBJ2-5; D uncertain. The V gene lost 0 bases and the J gene lost 2 bases, with 19 bases spanning the gap. CDR3 length equals 18 residues. In germline, CDR1 is MNHEY, CDR2 SVGEGT. CDR3 in amino acids: CASSYSEWAGSIQETQYF. CDR3 sequence (DNA): TGTGCCAGCAGTTACTCGGAATGGGCAGGTTCGATACAAGAGACCCAGTACTTC.

CDR3 in amino acids: CASSPWDRGSETQYF. Here the CDR3 DNA reads TGCGCCAGCAGCCCCTGGGACAGGGGATCGGAGACCCAGTACTTC. This sequence joins TRBV5-1 and TRBJ2-5, with 10 bases that match TRBD1. Trimming cost V 4 bases and J 5 bases; bases outside gene matches: 8. CDR3 length: 15 residues. Looked up from germline, CDR1 is SGHRS and CDR2 is YFSETQ.

This clonotype was recorded a few times. This chain uses TRBV4-1 with TRBJ2-3, with TRBD2 matching 12 bases. J gave up 1 base and V 0 bases, and 17 bases lay outside the gene matches. The CDR3 is 22 amino acids. Germline CDR1 MGHRA, CDR2 YSYEKL. The CDR3 loop is CASSQDVFASGRARRGTDTQYF. Here the CDR3 DNA reads TGCGCCAGCAGCCAAGATGTTTTCGCTAGCGGGAGGGCCCGTCGCGGCACAGATACGCAGTATTTT.

This clonotype was detected ten times or more. The rearrangement joins TRBV29-1 to TRBJ1-1; D not resolved. Per germline, CDR1 SQVTM and CDR2 ANQGSEA. The CDR3 covers 12 residues. The V gene lost 5 bases and the J gene lost 6 bases, with 13 bases spanning the gap. DNA of the CDR3: TGCAGCGTTACCCACGGTGGGGCTGAAGCTTTCTTT. Amino acid sequence: CSVTHGGAEAFF.

This clonotype has a count of ten or more. CDR3 residues: CASSLGDYPDPDTQYF. In nucleotides, the CDR3 is TGTGCCAGCAGCTTAGGGGACTACCCCGATCCAGATACGCAGTATTTT. The chain recombines TRBV7-9 with TRBJ2-3; TRBD2 matches at 7 bases. The length of the CDR3 is 16 residues. Germline V gene data show CDR1 as SEHNR and CDR2 as FQNEAQ (reference sequence). Losses at the gene ends were 1 base for V and 4 bases for J; bases not matched to a gene: 8. The entire variable domain, with the rest obtained from reference TRBV7-9 and TRBJ2-3, is as follows: DTGVSQNPRHKITKRGQNVTFRCDPISEHNRLYWYRQTLGQGPEFLTYFQNEAQLEKSRLLSDRFSAERPKGSFSTLEIQRTEQGDSAMYLCASSLGDYPDPDTQYFGPGTRLTVL.

The genes are TRBV28 and TRBJ2-1; D perhaps matches TRBD2 (5 bases). The CDR3 is 11 amino acids. In germline, CDR1 is MDHEN, CDR2 SYDVKM. V lost 8 bases and J 9 bases, leaving 11 bases between the germline ends. CDR3 bases: TGTGCCAGCCGGGATATGGGTGAGCAGTTCTTC. Its protein is CASRDMGEQFF.

Only a few counts were recorded for this clonotype. The rearrangement joins TRBV2 to TRBJ2-6; D remains ambiguous. The V gene lost 1 base and the J gene lost 1 base, with 11 bases spanning the gap. This CDR3 spans 17 amino acids. Germline V lookup: CDR1 SNHLY, CDR2 FYNNEI. CDR3 coding DNA: TGTGCCAGCAGTGAAGGGTTCGACCGATCTGGGGCCAACGTCCTGACTTTC. It yields the protein CASSEGFDRSGANVLTF. Combining the CDR3 with reference TRBV2 and TRBJ2-6 gives the whole variable domain EPEVTQTPSHQVTQMGQEVILRCVPISNHLYFYWYRQILGQKVEFLVSFYNNEISEKSEIFDDQFSVERPDGSNFTLKIRSTKLEDSAMYFCASSEGFDRSGANVLTFGAGSRLTVL.

This clonotype has only a few counts. This chain joins TRBV7-9 and TRBJ2-5; 9 bases align to TRBD1. The CDR3 extends over 15 amino acids. Germline CDR1 is SEHNR and CDR2 is FQNEAQ (reference sequence). V shed 4 bases and J 4 bases; nucleotides not matched to a gene: 7. The CDR3 loop is CASSSMTGGRETQYF. CDR3 coding DNA: TGTGCCAGCAGCTCCATGACAGGGGGGAGAGAGACCCAGTACTTC.

This clonotype was detected ten times or more. This sequence joins TRBV12-3 or TRBV12-4 and TRBJ2-7, with 7 positions matching TRBD1. V lost 7 bases and J lost 2; bases outside the gene matches: 8. The CDR3 has 14 amino acids. CDR3 coding DNA: TGTGCCAGCACCCATGGACAGGTTCCCTACGAGCAGTACTTC. Amino acid sequence: CASTHGQVPYEQYF.

This clonotype was recorded many times. This chain links TRBV19 with TRBJ2-4; the D is unclear. This CDR3 region has 11 residues. V lost 4 bases, J lost 6 bases, and 4 bases lay in between. Germline CDR1 is LNHDA and CDR2 is SQIVND (reference sequence). Here the CDR3 reads CASSKGNIQYF. CDR3 nucleotides: TGTGCCAGTAGTAAGGGAAACATTCAGTACTTC.

The table lists this clonotype with many counts. This sequence joins TRBV7-6 and TRBJ2-1, with D unresolved. Germline V gene lookup returns CDR1 SGHVS and CDR2 FNYEAQ. CDR3 length equals 13 residues. Trimming removed 7 bases from V and 6 bases from J, with 13 bases in between. The CDR3 spells CASTPFRSNEQFF. The CDR3 nucleotides are TGTGCCAGCACCCCTTTTCGGAGCAATGAGCAGTTCTTC.